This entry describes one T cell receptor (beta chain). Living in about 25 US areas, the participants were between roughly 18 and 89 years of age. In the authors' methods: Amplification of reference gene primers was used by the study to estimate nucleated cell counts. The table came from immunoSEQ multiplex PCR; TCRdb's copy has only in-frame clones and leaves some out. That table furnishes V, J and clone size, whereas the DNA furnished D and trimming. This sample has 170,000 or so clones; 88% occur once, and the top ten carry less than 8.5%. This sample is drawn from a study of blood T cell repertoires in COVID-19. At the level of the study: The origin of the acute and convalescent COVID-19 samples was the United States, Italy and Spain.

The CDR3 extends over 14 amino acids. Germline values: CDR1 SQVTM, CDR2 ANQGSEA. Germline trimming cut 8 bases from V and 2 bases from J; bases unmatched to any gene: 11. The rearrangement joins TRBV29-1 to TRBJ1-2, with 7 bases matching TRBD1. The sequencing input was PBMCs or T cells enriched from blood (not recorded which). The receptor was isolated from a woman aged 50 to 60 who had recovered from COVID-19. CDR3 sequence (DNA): TGCAGCATCACTAAAGGGGGCCGGAACTATGGCTACACCTTC. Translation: CSITKGGRNYGYTF.